This note documents a single T cell receptor (beta chain) sequence. Its target is unknown. The data were obtained in a study of long-term antiretroviral therapy in people with HIV. The assay used was immunoSEQ (version v3.0), run at survey level. Generated by immunoSEQ multiplex PCR, the TCRdb table keeps only in-frame clones and is missing some. Seen here are approximately 28,000 clones, around 85% observed once, and the top ten hold almost 9%. Points from the study as a whole: At every time point, clones expanded before ART dominated the repertoire.

This material consisted of unsorted PBMCs, taken 4.8 to 5 years after starting antiretroviral therapy. This clonotype originated in a man aged 35 to 55 with HIV.

This chain's CDR3 is CASSPSGRTDEKLFF. DNA of the CDR3: TGCGCCAGCAGCCCATCCGGGAGGACTGATGAAAAACTGTTTTTT. The chain employs TRBV5-1 and TRBJ1-4; D is undetermined. V shed 4 bases and J shed 6 bases, with 16 bases lying between them. Germline V gene lookup returns CDR1 SGHRS and CDR2 YFSETQ. There are 15 residues in the CDR3.